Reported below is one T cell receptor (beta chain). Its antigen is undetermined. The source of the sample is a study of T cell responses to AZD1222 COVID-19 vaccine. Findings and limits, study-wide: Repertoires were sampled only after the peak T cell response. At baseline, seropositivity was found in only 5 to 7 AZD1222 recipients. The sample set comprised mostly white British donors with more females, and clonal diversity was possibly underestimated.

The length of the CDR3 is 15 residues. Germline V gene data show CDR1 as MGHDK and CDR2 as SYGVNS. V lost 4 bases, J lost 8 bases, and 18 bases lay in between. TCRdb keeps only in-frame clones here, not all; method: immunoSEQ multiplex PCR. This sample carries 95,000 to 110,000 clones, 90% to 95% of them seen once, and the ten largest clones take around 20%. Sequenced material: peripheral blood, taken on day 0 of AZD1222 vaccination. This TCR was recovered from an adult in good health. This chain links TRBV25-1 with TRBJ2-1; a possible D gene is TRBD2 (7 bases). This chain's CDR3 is CASSGDAGAGDEQFF. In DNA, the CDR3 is TGTGCCAGCAGTGGGGATGCGGGGGCGGGGGATGAGCAGTTCTTC.